One T cell receptor beta chain is described in this entry. In the original workflow: Estimates of nucleated cell counts were drawn from the amplification of reference gene primers. Sequencing was performed with immunoSEQ multiplex PCR; in TCRdb, only in-frame clones are kept and a portion is missing. For V, J and clone size, that table is used; D and trimming come from the DNA. Among approximately 250,000 clones listed, 80% to 95% were seen once. The data are from a study of blood T cell repertoires in COVID-19. Study at large: The United States, Italy and Spain supplied acute and convalescent COVID-19 samples.

The V end was cut by 0 bases, the J end by 5 bases, with 12 bases between. The CDR3 runs 15 residues. CDR1 and CDR2 (germline): SGHRS, YFSETQ. Sequenced sample: peripheral blood. The chain couples TRBV5-1 to TRBJ1-5; D not certain. This sequence was found in a man aged 25-45 years with COVID-19, enrolled during active disease. The CDR3 DNA reads as TGCGCCAGCAGCTTGGAGTCGGTCGGGGATCAGCCCCAGCATTTT. This sequence encodes CASSLESVGDQPQHF.